This passage covers 26 T cell receptor beta chains from one sample sequenced in a study of beta chain features in type 1 diabetes. General study points: A moderate, significant TCRB CDR3 shortening appeared in type 1 diabetes across four CD4+ subsets.

The antigens these receptors bind are not known. Sequencing targeted expressed TCRB transcripts, as all isolated RNA had been reverse transcribed. Data came from immunoSEQ multiplex PCR; TCRdb stores just in-frame clones and leaves some out. The table has 120,000 or so clones, around 16% seen once. Sequenced material: central memory CD4+ T cells from blood. These receptor sequences come from a man aged 18 to 30 with type 1 diabetes.

V is TRBV7-2 and J is TRBJ2-5; the D call may be TRBD1 or TRBD2 (5 bases each). In germline, CDR1 is SGHTA, CDR2 FQGNSA. Trimming cost V 5 bases and J 2 bases, with 12 bases left between them. The CDR3 loop spans 14 amino acids. CDR3 DNA: TGTGCCAGCAGCCCAGACGGGGCTCAAGAGACCCAGTACTTC. The encoded protein is CASSPDGAQETQYF. Together with reference TRBV7-2 and TRBJ2-5, the CDR3 gives the full variable domain: GAGVSQSPSNKVTEKGKDVELRCDPISGHTALYWYRQSLGQGLEFLIYFQGNSAPDKSGLPSDRFSAERTGGSVSTLTIQRTQQEDSAVYLCASSPDGAQETQYFGPGTRLLVL.

This clone has a single count. The CDR3 is CATKTGTSGRKSDTQYF. CDR3 bases: TGTGCCACAAAAACCGGGACTAGCGGGAGAAAGTCAGATACGCAGTATTTT. This chain links TRBV7-9 with TRBJ2-3; 14 positions match TRBD2. In germline, CDR1 is SEHNR, CDR2 FQNEAQ (reference sequence). The CDR3 has 17 amino acids. V dropped 10 bases and J dropped 4; count of bases not matched to a gene: 13. Using reference TRBV7-9 and TRBJ2-3 for the parts outside the CDR3, the full variable domain is DTGVSQNPRHKITKRGQNVTFRCDPISEHNRLYWYRQTLGQGPEFLTYFQNEAQLEKSRLLSDRFSAERPKGSFSTLEIQRTEQGDSAMYLCATKTGTSGRKSDTQYFGPGTRLTVL.

This clone was seen only a few times. The chain carries TRBV6-6 and TRBJ2-7; D uncertain. V lost 3 bases and J lost 5, with 5 bases in between. CDR1 and CDR2 (germline): MNHNY, SVGAGI (reference sequence). This CDR3 has 11 amino acids. The CDR3 loop reads CASSYGDEQYF. CDR3 nucleotides: TGTGCCAGCAGTTATGGGGACGAGCAGTACTTC.

CDR3 coding DNA: TGTGCCAGCAGCTTCACCTCAGGAATTTCCGGAGATACGCAGTATTTT. This translates into CASSFTSGISGDTQYF. The J gene is TRBJ2-3, the V gene TRBV7-2; no reliable D call. The CDR3 runs 16 residues. CDR1 SGHTA and CDR2 FQGNSA come from the germline V gene. Deletions cut 3 bases from V and 5 bases from J, with 18 bases between.

V usage is TRBV6-4 and J usage is TRBJ1-1; no clear D. This CDR3 region has 13 residues. V lost 4 bases and J lost 7, with 13 bases in between. Germline V gene sequence: CDR1 MRHNA, CDR2 SNTAGT. CDR3 region: CASSALSGGEAFF. Here the CDR3 DNA reads TGTGCCAGCAGTGCCCTTTCGGGAGGTGAAGCTTTCTTT.

The V gene is TRBV29-1, the J gene TRBJ2-3, with 8 bases fitting TRBD1. CDR3 length: 14 residues. V lost 7 bases, J lost 4 bases, and 10 bases stayed unmatched. Germline V gene sequence: CDR1 SQVTM, CDR2 ANQGSEA. The chain's CDR3 is CSATGAGGADTQYF. DNA for the CDR3: TGCAGCGCAACGGGGGCAGGGGGCGCAGATACGCAGTATTTT.

The sample holds a few counts of this clone. J is TRBJ2-7 and V is TRBV7-2, with 9 nucleotides matching TRBD1. V was clipped by 4 bases and J by 3 bases; unmatched bases: 4. CDR3 length: 14 residues. CDR1 and CDR2 (germline): SGHTA, FQGNSA. The CDR3 spells CASSSTGGNYEQYF. The DNA of the CDR3 is TGTGCCAGCAGCTCGACAGGGGGAAACTACGAGCAGTACTTC.

The chain uses TRBV5-4 and TRBJ2-2, with D possibly TRBD2 on 5 matching bases. Trimming removed 2 bases from V and 4 bases from J, with 15 bases in between. This CDR3 comprises 16 residues. CDR1 SGHNT and CDR2 YYREEE come from the germline V gene (reference sequence). CDR3 nucleotides: TGTGCCAGCAGCTTTTCTCGCGGGTCTAGCACCGGGGAGCTGTTTTTT. The encoded protein is CASSFSRGSSTGELFF.

Only a few counts were recorded for this clone. CDR3 in DNA: TGTGCCAGCAGCTCCCGTTTAAGGACCTCTGGAAACACCATATATTTT. Protein: CASSSRLRTSGNTIYF. The chain links TRBV14 to TRBJ1-3, with unresolved D. Germline CDR1 SGHDN, CDR2 FVKESK. This CDR3 is built from 16 residues. Trimming removed 5 bases from V and 0 bases from J, with 14 bases in between.

In its sample, this clone was seen a few times. V and J are TRBV5-1 and TRBJ1-1, with a weak D call TRBD1 (6 bases). The ends were cut back, 4 bases at V and 7 bases at J, with 20 bases in the middle. This CDR3 has 15 residues. Looked up from germline, CDR1 is SGHRS and CDR2 is YFSETQ. The CDR3: CASSRGTTMVDEAFF. Written as DNA, the CDR3 is TGCGCCAGCAGCCGAGGGACAACTATGGTGGATGAAGCTTTCTTT.

The CDR3: CASSRPGGPETQYF. Written as DNA, the CDR3 is TGTGCCAGCAGCCGTCCGGGGGGTCCAGAGACCCAGTACTTC. The chain couples TRBV28 to TRBJ2-5, with 7 bases identical to TRBD2. V trimming: 6 bases; J trimming: 4 bases; junction bases outside the gene matches: 8. The CDR3 consists of 14 residues. Germline assignment: CDR1 MDHEN and CDR2 SYDVKM.

The sample holds many counts of this clone. The chain links TRBV28 to TRBJ1-2; D is possibly TRBD1 (5 bases). Germline assignment: CDR1 MDHEN and CDR2 SYDVKM. Between the trimmed V and J ends, which lost 5 bases and 5 bases, there was a span of 9 bases. This CDR3 is built from 12 residues. DNA of the CDR3: TGTGCCAGCAGTAGGGGCCAGTATGGCTACACCTTC. Protein product: CASSRGQYGYTF.

CDR3 in amino acids: CASSLIGGAQSQQFF. The CDR3 nucleotides read TGTGCCAGCAGCTTAATCGGGGGGGCCCAATCTCAGCAGTTCTTC. The chain links TRBV7-8 to TRBJ2-1, with 8 bases that match TRBD2. CDR3 size: 15 residues. From germline, CDR1 is SGHVS and CDR2 FQNEAQ. The V segment lost 2 bases and the J segment 11 bases; nucleotides outside the gene matches: 11.

This chain uses TRBV30 with TRBJ2-2; D gene uncertain. This CDR3 comprises 12 residues. V dropped 2 bases and J dropped 6 bases, with 7 bases sitting between them. Germline V gene data show CDR1 as GTSNPN and CDR2 as SVGIG (reference sequence). The CDR3 is CAWSRQAGELFF. The CDR3 nucleotides are TGTGCCTGGAGTAGACAAGCCGGGGAGCTGTTTTTT.

The chain couples TRBV11-2 to TRBJ2-3; tentatively, D is TRBD2 (5 bases). The length of the CDR3 is 13 residues. Trimming shortened V by 7 bases and J by 3 bases, and 11 bases separated the two germline ends. Germline CDR1 reads SGHAT; CDR2 reads FQNNGV. The CDR3 DNA reads as TGTGCCAGCACGGGGATGGGAACAGATACGCAGTATTTT. Its protein product is CASTGMGTDTQYF.

Points on this clone: The sample has other DNA sequences that encode this CDR3 too. In nucleotides, the CDR3 is TGTGCCTGGAGTATCTCGGGGAGCAATCAGCCCCAGCATTTT. It yields the protein CAWSISGSNQPQHF. The V gene is TRBV30, the J gene TRBJ1-5; no firm D call. This CDR3 contains 14 residues. The V end lost 2 bases, the J end lost 1 base, and 9 bases lay between the germline ends. Germline lookup yields CDR1 GTSNPN and CDR2 SVGIG (reference sequence). Complete variable domain (other parts from reference TRBV30 and TRBJ1-5): SQTIHQWPATLVQPVGSPLSLECTVEGTSNPNLYWYRQAAGRGLQLLFYSVGIGQISSEVPQNLSASRPQDRQFILSSKKLLLSDSGFYLCAWSISGSNQPQHFGDGTRLSIL.

The chain couples TRBV16 to TRBJ2-5; D is tentatively TRBD1 or TRBD2 (6 bases each). In germline, CDR1 is KGHSY, CDR2 FQNENV. The CDR3 runs to 18 residues. V lost 4 bases to trimming and J lost 4 bases, with 25 bases between them. CDR3 sequence: CASSPTTGGRMKGETQYF. CDR3 DNA sequence: TGTGCCAGCAGCCCGACGACTGGGGGGCGCATGAAGGGAGAGACCCAGTACTTC.

The rearrangement uses TRBV4-2 and TRBJ1-5, with TRBD1 matching 7 bases. V trimming: 0 bases; J trimming: 1 base; junction bases outside the gene matches: 3. The CDR3 has 16 amino acids. In germline, CDR1 is LGHNA, CDR2 YNFKEQ. The CDR3 DNA sequence: TGTGCCAGCAGCCAAGAAGGGGGACAGAGCAATCAGCCCCAGCATTTT. It yields the protein CASSQEGGQSNQPQHF.

This clone was seen only a few times. The genes are TRBV30 and TRBJ2-2; the match to TRBD1 covers 8 bases. Germline CDR1 GTSNPN, CDR2 SVGIG (reference sequence). The CDR3 spans 16 residues. V lost 2 bases, J lost 2 bases, and 7 bases stayed unmatched. The CDR3: CAWSPLDRGNTGELFF. CDR3 nucleotide sequence: TGTGCCTGGAGTCCTCTTGACAGGGGTAACACCGGGGAGCTGTTTTTT. Supplemented by reference TRBV30 and TRBJ2-2, the full variable domain reads SQTIHQWPATLVQPVGSPLSLECTVEGTSNPNLYWYRQAAGRGLQLLFYSVGIGQISSEVPQNLSASRPQDRQFILSSKKLLLSDSGFYLCAWSPLDRGNTGELFFGEGSRLTVL.

The table lists this clone with a few counts. The same CDR3 can be traced to other DNA sequences in this sample. V usage is TRBV4-2 and J usage is TRBJ2-5; D perhaps matches TRBD2 (5 bases). From germline, CDR1 is LGHNA and CDR2 YNFKEQ. Trimming removed 1 base from V and 2 bases from J, with 5 bases in between. The CDR3 has 13 amino acids. This CDR3 reads CASSQGEQETQYF. The CDR3 region has the DNA TGTGCCAGCAGCCAAGGGGAGCAAGAGACCCAGTACTTC.

This clone was counted only a few times. This same CDR3 is encoded by further DNA sequences in the sample. The chain carries TRBV7-2 and TRBJ2-3; tentative D call: TRBD2 (5 bases). The V gene lost 1 base and the J gene lost 1 base, with 6 bases spanning the gap. The CDR3 extends over 14 amino acids. Germline lookup yields CDR1 SGHTA and CDR2 FQGNSA. In nucleotides, the CDR3 is TGTGCCAGCAGCTTAGTCGGGGGCACAGATACGCAGTATTTT. Its translation: CASSLVGGTDTQYF.

This chain connects TRBV29-1 to TRBJ2-7; D assignment may be TRBD1 or TRBD2 (5 bases each). V lost 0 bases and J 5 bases, leaving 11 bases between the germline ends. Germline CDR1 SQVTM, CDR2 ANQGSEA. The CDR3 runs 13 residues. CDR3 bases: TGCAGCGTTGAAGATCCGGGGCAGGACGAGCAGTACTTC. Encoded protein: CSVEDPGQDEQYF.

This clone was picked up a small number of times. This chain connects TRBV5-6 to TRBJ2-5; 7 bases map to TRBD1. This CDR3 comprises 15 residues. The germline gives CDR1 SGHDT, CDR2 YYEEEE. The V segment lost 3 bases and the J segment 2 bases; nucleotides outside the gene matches: 7. CDR3 residues: CASSSEGTDQETQYF. In DNA form, the CDR3 reads TGTGCCAGCAGCTCCGAAGGGACAGATCAAGAGACCCAGTACTTC.

V and J are TRBV19 and TRBJ2-7; 11 bases fit TRBD1. The CDR3 sequence is 14 residues long. V was clipped by 6 bases and J by 4 bases; unmatched bases: 5. Germline CDR1 reads LNHDA; CDR2 reads SQIVND (reference sequence). CDR3 coding DNA: TGTGCCAGTAGCAGGACAGGGGGCGTGTACGAGCAGTACTTC. Translating gives CASSRTGGVYEQYF.

This clone appeared a few times. The rearrangement joins TRBV28 to TRBJ2-7; no firm D call. CDR1 and CDR2 (germline): MDHEN, SYDVKM. CDR3 length equals 12 residues. Trimming shortened V by 6 bases and J by 2 bases, and 8 bases separated the two germline ends. The CDR3 sequence: CASRSHTYEQYF. The DNA of the CDR3 is TGTGCCAGCAGATCTCATACCTACGAGCAGTACTTC.

This clone turned up a few times. Other nucleotide sequences from this sample produce the same CDR3. The rearrangement uses TRBV13 and TRBJ2-7, with 11 bases identical to TRBD1. The V gene's germline CDR1 is PRHDT and CDR2 FYEKMQ (reference sequence). This CDR3 has 15 residues. The J segment lost 3 bases and the V segment lost 5 bases, leaving 6 bases of the junction unmatched. The CDR3 spells CASSVGTGGRYEQYF. In DNA, the CDR3 is TGTGCCAGCAGCGTCGGGACAGGGGGGCGCTACGAGCAGTACTTC. The full variable domain, in which reference TRBV13 and TRBJ2-7 provide the parts outside the CDR3, is AAGVIQSPRHLIKEKRETATLKCYPIPRHDTVYWYQQGPGQDPQFLISFYEKMQSDKGSIPDRFSAQQFSDYHSELNMSSLELGDSALYFCASSVGTGGRYEQYFGPGTRLTVT.